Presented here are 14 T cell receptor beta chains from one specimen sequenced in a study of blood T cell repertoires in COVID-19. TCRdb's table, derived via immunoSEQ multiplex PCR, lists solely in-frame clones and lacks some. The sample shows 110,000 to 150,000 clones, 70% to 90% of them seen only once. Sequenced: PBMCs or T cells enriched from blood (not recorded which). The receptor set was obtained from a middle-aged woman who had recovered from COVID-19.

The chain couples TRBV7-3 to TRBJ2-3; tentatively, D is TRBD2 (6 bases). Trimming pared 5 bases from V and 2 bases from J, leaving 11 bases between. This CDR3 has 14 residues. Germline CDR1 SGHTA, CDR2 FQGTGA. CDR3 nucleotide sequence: TGTGCCAGCAGCCCCACTAGCTACACAGATACGCAGTATTTT. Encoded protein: CASSPTSYTDTQYF.

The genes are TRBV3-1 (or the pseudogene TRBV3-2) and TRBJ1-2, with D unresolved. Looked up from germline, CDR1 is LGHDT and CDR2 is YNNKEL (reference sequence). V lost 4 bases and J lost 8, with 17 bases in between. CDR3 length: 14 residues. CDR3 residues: CASSPGGHTRGYTF. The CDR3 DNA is TGTGCCAGCAGCCCAGGCGGGCATACTCGGGGCTACACCTTC.

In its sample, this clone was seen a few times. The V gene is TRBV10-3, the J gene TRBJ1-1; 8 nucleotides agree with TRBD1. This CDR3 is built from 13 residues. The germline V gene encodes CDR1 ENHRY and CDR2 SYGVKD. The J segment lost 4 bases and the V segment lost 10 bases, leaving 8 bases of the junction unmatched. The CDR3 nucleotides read TGTGCCACCCAAGAAGGGACAGGCACTGAAGCTTTCTTT. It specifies CATQEGTGTEAFF.

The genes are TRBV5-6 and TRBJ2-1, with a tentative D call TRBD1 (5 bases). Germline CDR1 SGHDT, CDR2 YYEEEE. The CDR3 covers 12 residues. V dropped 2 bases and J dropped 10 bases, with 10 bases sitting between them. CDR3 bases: TGTGCCAGCAGCTTAGTGGGGCGGGAGCAGTTCTTC. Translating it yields CASSLVGREQFF.

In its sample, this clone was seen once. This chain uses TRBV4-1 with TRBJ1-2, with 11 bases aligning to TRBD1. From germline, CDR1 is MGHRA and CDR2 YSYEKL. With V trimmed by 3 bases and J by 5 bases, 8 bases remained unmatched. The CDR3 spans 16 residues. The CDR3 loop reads CASSQGGGQGVYGYTF. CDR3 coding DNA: TGCGCCAGCAGCCAGGGTGGGGGACAGGGGGTTTATGGCTACACCTTC.

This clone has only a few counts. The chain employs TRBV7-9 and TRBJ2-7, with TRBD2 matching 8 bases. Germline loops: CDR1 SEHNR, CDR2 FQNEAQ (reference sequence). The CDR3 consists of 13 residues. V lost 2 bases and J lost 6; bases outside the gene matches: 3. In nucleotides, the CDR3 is TGTGCCAGCAGCTTATCCCGGGGGGGCGAGCAGTACTTC. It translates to CASSLSRGGEQYF.

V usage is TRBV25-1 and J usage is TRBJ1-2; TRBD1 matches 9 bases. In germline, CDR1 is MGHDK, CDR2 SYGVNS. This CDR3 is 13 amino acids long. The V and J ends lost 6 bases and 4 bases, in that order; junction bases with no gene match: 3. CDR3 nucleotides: TGTGCCAGCAGAGGGACAGGGAGCTATGGCTACACCTTC. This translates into CASRGTGSYGYTF.

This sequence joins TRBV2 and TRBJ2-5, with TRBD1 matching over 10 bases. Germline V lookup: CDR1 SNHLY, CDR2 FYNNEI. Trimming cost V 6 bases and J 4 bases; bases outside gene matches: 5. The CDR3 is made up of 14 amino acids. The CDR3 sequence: CASSWTGGVETQYF. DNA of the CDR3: TGTGCCAGCAGCTGGACAGGGGGGGTAGAGACCCAGTACTTC. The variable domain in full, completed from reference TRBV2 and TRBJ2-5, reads EPEVTQTPSHQVTQMGQEVILRCVPISNHLYFYWYRQILGQKVEFLVSFYNNEISEKSEIFDDQFSVERPDGSNFTLKIRSTKLEDSAMYFCASSWTGGVETQYFGPGTRLLVL.

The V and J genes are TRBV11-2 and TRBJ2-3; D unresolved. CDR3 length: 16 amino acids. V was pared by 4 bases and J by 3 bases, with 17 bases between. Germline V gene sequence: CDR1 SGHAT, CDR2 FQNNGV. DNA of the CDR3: TGTGCCAGCAGCTCCTTAGGTGGGCCCTTGACAGATACGCAGTATTTT. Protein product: CASSSLGGPLTDTQYF. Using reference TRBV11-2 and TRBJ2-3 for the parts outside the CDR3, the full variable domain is EAGVAQSPRYKIIEKRQSVAFWCNPISGHATLYWYQQILGQGPKLLIQFQNNGVVDDSQLPKDRFSAERLKGVDSTLKIQPAKLEDSAVYLCASSSLGGPLTDTQYFGPGTRLTVL.

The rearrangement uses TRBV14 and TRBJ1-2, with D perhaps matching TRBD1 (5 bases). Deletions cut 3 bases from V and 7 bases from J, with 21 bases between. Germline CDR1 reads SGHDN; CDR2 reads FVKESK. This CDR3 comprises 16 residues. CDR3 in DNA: TGTGCCAGCAGCCAGTATGGTGACAGACCTTTCGGTGGCTACACCTTC. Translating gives CASSQYGDRPFGGYTF.

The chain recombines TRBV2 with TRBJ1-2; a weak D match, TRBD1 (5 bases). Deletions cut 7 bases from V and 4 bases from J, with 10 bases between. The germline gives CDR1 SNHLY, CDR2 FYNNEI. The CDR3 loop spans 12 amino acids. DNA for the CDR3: TGTGCCAGCACAGGAGGGGCCTATGGCTACACCTTC. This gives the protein CASTGGAYGYTF.

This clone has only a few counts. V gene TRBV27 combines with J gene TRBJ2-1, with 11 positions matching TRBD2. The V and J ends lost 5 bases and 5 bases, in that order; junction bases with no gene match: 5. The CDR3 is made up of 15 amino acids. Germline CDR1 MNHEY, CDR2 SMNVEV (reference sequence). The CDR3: CASSPGTSGNNEQFF. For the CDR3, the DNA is TGTGCCAGCAGTCCAGGGACTAGCGGCAACAATGAGCAGTTCTTC.

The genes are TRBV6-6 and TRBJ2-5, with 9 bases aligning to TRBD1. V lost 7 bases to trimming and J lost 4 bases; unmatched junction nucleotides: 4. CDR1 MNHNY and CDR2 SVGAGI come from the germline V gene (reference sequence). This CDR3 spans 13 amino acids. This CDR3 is CASIGTGRETQYF. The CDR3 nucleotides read TGTGCCAGCATTGGGACAGGGAGAGAGACCCAGTACTTC.

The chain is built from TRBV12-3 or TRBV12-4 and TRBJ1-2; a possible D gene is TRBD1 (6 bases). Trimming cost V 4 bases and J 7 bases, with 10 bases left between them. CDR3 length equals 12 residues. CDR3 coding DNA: TGTGCCAGCAGTTCAAGGACAGCTGGCTACACCTTC. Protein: CASSSRTAGYTF.